The next 17 T cell receptor beta chains were all read from a single sample in a study of blood T cell repertoires in COVID-19. Clones were read by immunoSEQ multiplex PCR, and TCRdb kept only the in-frame ones, dropping some. The sample yields 250,000 or so clones, 75% to 90% seen once. Sample: peripheral blood. The receptors shown here come from a woman aged 40-49 years who had recovered from COVID-19.

This sequence joins TRBV6-1 and TRBJ1-2, with 9 positions matching TRBD1. CDR1 MNHNS and CDR2 SASEGT come from the germline V gene. The CDR3 runs 15 residues. With V trimmed by 3 bases and J by 5 bases, 7 bases remained unmatched. The CDR3 spells CASSDKGTGKYGYTF. The CDR3, as DNA: TGTGCCAGCAGTGACAAAGGGACAGGGAAATATGGCTACACCTTC.

The chain employs TRBV10-1 and TRBJ2-3; 10 nucleotides match TRBD2. Germline CDR1 is WNHNN and CDR2 is SYGVQD (reference sequence). The CDR3 has 15 amino acids. The CDR3 here is CALTGLAGASDTQYF. The CDR3 DNA reads as TGCGCGCTAACCGGGCTAGCGGGAGCCTCAGATACGCAGTATTTT.

The chain links TRBV18 to TRBJ2-7; 8 nucleotides agree with TRBD1. Trimming at V came to 4 bases and at J to 5 bases, leaving 4 bases not matched to a gene. In germline, CDR1 is KGHSH, CDR2 LQKENI. The CDR3 contains 13 residues. The CDR3 region is CASSQTRGHEQYF. The CDR3 bases are TGTGCCAGCTCACAAACCAGGGGGCACGAGCAGTACTTC. The full variable domain, completed using reference TRBV18 and TRBJ2-7, is NAGVMQNPRHLVRRRGQEARLRCSPMKGHSHVYWYRQLPEEGLKFMVYLQKENIIDESGMPKERFSAEFPKEGPSILRIQQVVRGDSAAYFCASSQTRGHEQYFGPGTRLTVT.

V usage is TRBV29-1 and J usage is TRBJ2-2, with D possibly being TRBD1 (6 bases). The CDR3 runs 17 residues. V was pared by 2 bases and J by 1 base, with 17 bases between. Looked up from germline, CDR1 is SQVTM and CDR2 is ANQGSEA. In nucleotides, the CDR3 is TGCAGCGTTGAAAGCGACCAGGGGAGCGTGAACACCGGGGAGCTGTTTTTT. It codes for CSVESDQGSVNTGELFF.

This chain joins TRBV5-1 and TRBJ2-1; D gene uncertain. The germline V and J ends were trimmed by 0 bases and 4 bases, with 8 bases remaining between them. Germline V CDR1 and CDR2: SGHRS, YFSETQ. The CDR3 spans 14 residues. For the CDR3, the DNA is TGCGCCAGCAGCTTGGTGATCGGTTACAATGAGCAGTTCTTC. Translated, it gives CASSLVIGYNEQFF.

The chain links TRBV15 to TRBJ2-2; D is perhaps TRBD2 (6 bases). The ends were cut back, 0 bases at V and 4 bases at J, with 12 bases in the middle. The CDR3 has 16 residues. Per germline, CDR1 LNHNV and CDR2 YYDKDF (reference sequence). The CDR3 sequence is CATSRDRRDSTGELFF. The CDR3 DNA is TGTGCCACCAGCAGAGATCGCAGGGACTCCACCGGGGAGCTGTTTTTT.

The chain uses TRBV5-1 and TRBJ2-7; 12 bases match TRBD2. CDR3 size: 16 residues. V lost 4 bases to trimming and J lost 4 bases; unmatched junction nucleotides: 9. The germline V gene has CDR1 SGHRS and CDR2 YFSETQ. The CDR3 nucleotides read TGCGCCAGCAGCGAACCTAGCGGGAGGGGGGTATACGAGCAGTACTTC. Translating it yields CASSEPSGRGVYEQYF. The complete variable domain, with remaining parts taken from reference TRBV5-1 and TRBJ2-7, reads KAGVTQTPRYLIKTRGQQVTLSCSPISGHRSVSWYQQTPGQGLQFLFEYFSETQRNKGNFPGRFSGRQFSNSRSEMNVSTLELGDSALYLCASSEPSGRGVYEQYFGPGTRLTVT.

This chain links TRBV19 with TRBJ2-2; 10 nucleotides line up with TRBD2. Germline CDR1 LNHDA, CDR2 SQIVND (reference sequence). Germline trimming cut 7 bases from V and 4 bases from J; bases unmatched to any gene: 6. This CDR3 spans 15 amino acids. CDR3 residues: CASIPSGSGTGELFF. Written as DNA, the CDR3 is TGTGCCAGTATTCCTAGCGGGAGTGGCACCGGGGAGCTGTTTTTT.

The chain employs TRBV6-5 and TRBJ1-1; 7 bases are shared with TRBD1. This CDR3 has 16 amino acids. Germline loops: CDR1 MNHEY, CDR2 SVGAGI. J gave up 1 base and V 2 bases, and 7 bases lay outside the gene matches. The CDR3: CASSYQTGRSNTEAFF. Here the CDR3 DNA reads TGTGCCAGCAGTTACCAGACAGGGAGATCGAACACTGAAGCTTTCTTT.

The chain has TRBV11-3 and TRBJ1-3; D gene ambiguous. Germline V gene lookup returns CDR1 SGHNT and CDR2 YENEEA. Trimming took 0 bases from V and 4 from J, leaving 10 bases between them. This CDR3 spans 15 amino acids. In DNA form, the CDR3 reads TGTGCCAGCAGCTTAGATAAAGGGAGAGGAAACACCATATATTTT. It specifies CASSLDKGRGNTIYF.

The J gene is TRBJ2-1, the V gene TRBV24-1; 7 bases line up with TRBD2. V shed 10 bases, J shed 9 bases, and the junction held 8 bases outside the gene matches. Germline assignment: CDR1 KGHDR and CDR2 SFDVKD. The CDR3 consists of 12 residues. CDR3 amino acids: CATGEGRGEQFF. Written as DNA, the CDR3 is TGTGCCACTGGAGAGGGGAGGGGTGAGCAGTTCTTC.

This clone was counted a few times. The rearrangement uses TRBV2 and TRBJ1-4; TRBD1 agrees at 9 bases. Trimming took 6 bases from V and 2 from J; bases not matched to a gene: 4. The CDR3 runs 15 residues. The germline CDR1 and CDR2 sequences are SNHLY and FYNNEI. CDR3 region: CASRVQGATNEKLFF. The CDR3, as DNA: TGTGCCAGCAGGGTACAGGGGGCGACTAATGAAAAACTGTTTTTT.

This chain joins TRBV7-3 and TRBJ2-2, with 7 positions matching TRBD1. This CDR3 region has 15 residues. Germline CDR1 is SGHTA and CDR2 is FQGTGA. The V segment lost 5 bases and the J segment 5 bases; nucleotides outside the gene matches: 8. The CDR3 sequence is CASSHSGGRTGELFF. The CDR3 DNA reads TGTGCCAGCAGCCACTCAGGGGGAAGGACCGGGGAGCTGTTTTTT.

The chain uses TRBV6-1 and TRBJ1-1; weak D call: TRBD1 (5 bases). Germline V lookup: CDR1 MNHNS, CDR2 SASEGT. CDR3 length equals 14 residues. Deletions cut 2 bases from V and 9 bases from J, with 16 bases between. The CDR3 is CASSESRNTGQAFF. The DNA of the CDR3 is TGTGCCAGCAGTGAATCTAGGAACACAGGACAAGCTTTCTTT.

The chain links TRBV18 to TRBJ2-5; maybe TRBD1 (5 bases). The CDR3 runs 15 residues. Germline lookup yields CDR1 KGHSH and CDR2 LQKENI. V dropped 3 bases and J dropped 4 bases, with 15 bases sitting between them. This CDR3 reads CASSPSDSLGETQYF. DNA of the CDR3: TGTGCCAGCTCACCCTCAGACAGTCTAGGAGAGACCCAGTACTTC.

This chain connects TRBV28 to TRBJ2-7; no definite D call. Germline V gives CDR1 MDHEN, CDR2 SYDVKM. The CDR3 contains 11 residues. Trimming left V 3 bases short and J 3 bases short, with 3 bases between. The CDR3: CASSFRYEQYF. The CDR3 region has the DNA TGTGCCAGCAGTTTTCGCTACGAGCAGTACTTC. The full variable domain, with the rest looked up from reference TRBV28 and TRBJ2-7, is DVKVTQSSRYLVKRTGEKVFLECVQDMDHENMFWYRQDPGLGLRLIYFSYDVKMKEKGDIPEGYSVSREKKERFSLILESASTNQTSMYLCASSFRYEQYFGPGTRLTVT.

The rearrangement links TRBV3-1 (or the pseudogene TRBV3-2) to TRBJ2-7; 8 bases agree with TRBD2. The CDR3 is 16 amino acids. V lost 0 bases and J lost 2; bases outside the gene matches: 6. Germline V CDR1 and CDR2: LGHDT, YNNKEL (reference sequence). Here the CDR3 DNA reads TGTGCCAGCAGCCAAGAAGGGGCGGGAGGAACCTACGAGCAGTACTTC. Translated: CASSQEGAGGTYEQYF.